The present entry profiles one T cell receptor (beta chain) with its context. With a much larger clone just one base away, this may be a read error. This entry belongs to a study of CD8 T cells in ankylosing spondylitis. This CDR3 is 13 amino acids long. Looked up from germline, CDR1 is ENHRY and CDR2 is SYGVKD. One entry per CDR3 protein, called by TCRdb with MiXCR from the 5' RACE reads. Here the sample spans fewer than 350,000 distinct CDR3 sequences, roughly 11% being singletons. This TCR came from a female donor with ankylosing spondylitis or in good health (not recorded which). The chain links TRBV10-3 to TRBJ1-2, with a tentative D call TRBD1 (6 bases). The source material was blood, either unsorted or a sorted T cell fraction (not recorded which). As DNA, the CDR3 is TGTGCCATCAGTGACTCAGGGGCGGATGGCTACCCCTTC. It codes for CAISDSGADGYPF.